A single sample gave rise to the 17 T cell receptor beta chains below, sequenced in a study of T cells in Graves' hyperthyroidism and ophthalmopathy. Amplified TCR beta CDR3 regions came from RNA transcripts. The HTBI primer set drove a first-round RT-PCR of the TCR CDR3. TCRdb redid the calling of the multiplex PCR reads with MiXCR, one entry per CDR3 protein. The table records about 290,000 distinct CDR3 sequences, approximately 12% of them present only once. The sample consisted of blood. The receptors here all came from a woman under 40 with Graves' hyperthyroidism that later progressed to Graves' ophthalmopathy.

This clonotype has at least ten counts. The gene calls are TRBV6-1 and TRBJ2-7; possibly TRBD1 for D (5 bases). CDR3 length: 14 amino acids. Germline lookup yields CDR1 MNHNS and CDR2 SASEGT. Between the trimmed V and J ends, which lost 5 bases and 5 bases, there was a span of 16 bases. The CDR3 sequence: CASSQSGKGNEQYF. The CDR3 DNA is TGTGCCAGCAGTCAATCAGGGAAGGGGAACGAGCAGTACTTC.

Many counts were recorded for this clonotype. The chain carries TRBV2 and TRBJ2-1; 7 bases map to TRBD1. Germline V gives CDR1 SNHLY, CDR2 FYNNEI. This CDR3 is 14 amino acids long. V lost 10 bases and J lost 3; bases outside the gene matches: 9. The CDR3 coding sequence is TGTGCCACCCTATGGGGACAGAACTACAATGAGCAGTTCTTC. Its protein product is CATLWGQNYNEQFF.

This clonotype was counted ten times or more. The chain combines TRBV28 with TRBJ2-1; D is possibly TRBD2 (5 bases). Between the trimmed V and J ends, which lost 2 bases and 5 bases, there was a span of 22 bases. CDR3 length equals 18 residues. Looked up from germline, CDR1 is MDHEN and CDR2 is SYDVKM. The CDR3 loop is CASSLVGTGVAVDNEQFF. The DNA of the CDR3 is TGTGCCAGCAGTTTAGTAGGCACCGGGGTAGCAGTTGACAATGAGCAGTTCTTC. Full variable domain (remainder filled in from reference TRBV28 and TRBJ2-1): DVKVTQSSRYLVKRTGEKVFLECVQDMDHENMFWYRQDPGLGLRLIYFSYDVKMKEKGDIPEGYSVSREKKERFSLILESASTNQTSMYLCASSLVGTGVAVDNEQFFGPGTRLTVL.

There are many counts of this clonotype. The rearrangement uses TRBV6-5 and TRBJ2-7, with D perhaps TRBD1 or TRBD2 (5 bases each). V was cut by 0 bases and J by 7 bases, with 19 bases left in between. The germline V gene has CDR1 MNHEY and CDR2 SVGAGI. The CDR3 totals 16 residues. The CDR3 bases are TGTGCCAGCAGTTACTCGAACCCAGGGACCCTGGGTGAGCAGTACTTC. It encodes CASSYSNPGTLGEQYF.

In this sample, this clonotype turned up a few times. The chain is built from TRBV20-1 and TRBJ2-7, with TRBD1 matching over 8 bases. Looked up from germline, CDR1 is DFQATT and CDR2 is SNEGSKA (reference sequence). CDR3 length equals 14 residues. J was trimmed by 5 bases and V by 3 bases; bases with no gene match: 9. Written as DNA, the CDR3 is TGCAGTGCTAGGAAGTCAGGGGGCTACCACGAGCAGTACTTC. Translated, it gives CSARKSGGYHEQYF.

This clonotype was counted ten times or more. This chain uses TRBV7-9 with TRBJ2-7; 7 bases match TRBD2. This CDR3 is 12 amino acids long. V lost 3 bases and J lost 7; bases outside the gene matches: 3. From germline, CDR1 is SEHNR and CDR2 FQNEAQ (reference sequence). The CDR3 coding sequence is TGTGCCAGCAGCTTTGGGGGGGAAGAGCAGTACTTC. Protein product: CASSFGGEEQYF.

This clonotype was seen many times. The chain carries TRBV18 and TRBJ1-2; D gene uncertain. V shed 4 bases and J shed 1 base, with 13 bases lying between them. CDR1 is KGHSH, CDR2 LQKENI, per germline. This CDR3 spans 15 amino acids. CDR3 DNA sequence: TGTGCCAGCTCACGTAGGGAAGAGAGTAACTATGGCTACACCTTC. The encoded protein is CASSRREESNYGYTF.

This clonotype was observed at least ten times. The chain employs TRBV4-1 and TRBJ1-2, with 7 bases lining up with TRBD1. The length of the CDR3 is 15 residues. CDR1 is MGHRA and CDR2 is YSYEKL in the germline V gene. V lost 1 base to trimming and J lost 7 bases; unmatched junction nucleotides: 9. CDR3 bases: TGCGCCAGCAGCCAAGTGGCGACAGGGTTGAGTGGCTACACCTTC. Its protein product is CASSQVATGLSGYTF.

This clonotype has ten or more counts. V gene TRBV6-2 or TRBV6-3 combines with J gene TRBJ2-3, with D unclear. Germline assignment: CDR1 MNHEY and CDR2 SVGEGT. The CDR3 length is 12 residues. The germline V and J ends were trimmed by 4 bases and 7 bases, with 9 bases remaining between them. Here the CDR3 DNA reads TGTGCCAGCAGTTCCGTCAGGAATACGCAGTATTTT. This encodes CASSSVRNTQYF.

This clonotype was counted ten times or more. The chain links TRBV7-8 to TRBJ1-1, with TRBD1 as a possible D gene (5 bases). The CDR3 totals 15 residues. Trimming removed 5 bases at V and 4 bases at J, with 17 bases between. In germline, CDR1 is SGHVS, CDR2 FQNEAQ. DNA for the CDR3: TGTGCCAGCAGCCCACAGGTGTCTCCTAGCACTGAAGCTTTCTTT. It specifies CASSPQVSPSTEAFF.

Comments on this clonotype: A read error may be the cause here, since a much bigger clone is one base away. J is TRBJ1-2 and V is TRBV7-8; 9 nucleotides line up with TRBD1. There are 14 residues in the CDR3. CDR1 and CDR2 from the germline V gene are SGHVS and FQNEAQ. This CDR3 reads CASSLGQGVDGHTF. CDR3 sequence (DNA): TGTGCCAGCAGCTTAGGACAGGGGGTGGATGGCCACACCTTC.

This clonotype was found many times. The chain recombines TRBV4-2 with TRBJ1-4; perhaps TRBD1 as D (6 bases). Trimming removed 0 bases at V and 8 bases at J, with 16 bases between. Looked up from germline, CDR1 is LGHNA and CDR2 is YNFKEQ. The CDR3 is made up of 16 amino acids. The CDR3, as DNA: TGTGCCAGCAGCCAAGAAGCCGCGGGGGCAGAGGAAAAACTGTTTTTT. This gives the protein CASSQEAAGAEEKLFF.

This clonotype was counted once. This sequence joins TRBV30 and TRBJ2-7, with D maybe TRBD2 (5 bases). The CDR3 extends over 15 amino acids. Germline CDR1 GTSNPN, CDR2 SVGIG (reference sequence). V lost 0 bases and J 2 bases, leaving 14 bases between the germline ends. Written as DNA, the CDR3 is TGTGCCTGGAGTGTAGGGTTAGCGCCAACCTACGAGCAGTACTTC. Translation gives CAWSVGLAPTYEQYF.

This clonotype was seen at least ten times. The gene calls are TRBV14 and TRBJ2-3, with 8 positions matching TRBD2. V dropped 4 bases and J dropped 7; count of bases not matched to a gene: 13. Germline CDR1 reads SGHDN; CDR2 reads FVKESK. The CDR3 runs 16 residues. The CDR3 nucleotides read TGTGCCAGCAGCCGAGGGACTAGGGGATCCTTAAATACGCAGTATTTT. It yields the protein CASSRGTRGSLNTQYF.

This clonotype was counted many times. The CDR3: CASSYRWDSEAFF. The CDR3 DNA is TGTGCCAGCAGCTATCGGTGGGACTCTGAAGCTTTCTTT. V usage is TRBV7-6 and J usage is TRBJ1-1; perhaps TRBD1 as D (5 bases). V shed 4 bases and J shed 6 bases, with 12 bases lying between them. This CDR3 has 13 amino acids. Looked up from germline, CDR1 is SGHVS and CDR2 is FNYEAQ.

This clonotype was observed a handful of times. CDR3 residues: CASSHGLVNEQFF. The CDR3 nucleotides read TGTGCCAGTTCCCATGGACTAGTAAATGAGCAGTTCTTC. The chain carries TRBV19 and TRBJ2-1; 7 bases match TRBD2. The CDR3 length is 13 residues. Germline lookup yields CDR1 LNHDA and CDR2 SQIVND (reference sequence). Trimming removed 8 bases from V and 7 bases from J; junction bases left unmatched: 8.

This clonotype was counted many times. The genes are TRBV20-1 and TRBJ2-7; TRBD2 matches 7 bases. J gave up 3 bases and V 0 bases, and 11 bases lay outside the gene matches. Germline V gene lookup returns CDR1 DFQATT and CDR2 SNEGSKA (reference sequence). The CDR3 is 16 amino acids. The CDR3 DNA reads TGCAGTGCTAGAGATCTCTGGGCGGGAGATGGCTACGAGCAGTACTTC. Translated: CSARDLWAGDGYEQYF.